This T cell receptor (beta chain) was recovered during a study of response to subunit inactivated influenza vaccine. One entry per CDR3 protein results from TCRdb running MiXCR on the RT-PCR reads. There are approximately 680,000 distinct CDR3 sequences in the sample; more than 15% occur only once, and more than 9% lies in the top ten. A word on this clonotype: The antigen is not known.

Notes on the study in general: After each seasonal influenza vaccination, few new T cells are recruited, the authors suggested.

Sequencing used PBMCs from blood, obtained approximately 12 days after vaccination. The sequence came from a man in his forties or fifties who received an inactivated influenza vaccine.

CDR3 residues: CASSSRQGADSSYEQYF. The CDR3 bases are TGTGCCAGCAGTTCCAGACAGGGGGCGGATAGCTCCTACGAGCAGTACTTC. V gene TRBV6-2 or TRBV6-3 combines with J gene TRBJ2-7; TRBD1 aligns across 10 bases. Germline CDR1 and CDR2: MNHEY and SVGEGT. Trimming took 4 bases from V and 0 from J; bases not matched to a gene: 9. The CDR3 is 17 residues long.